This T cell receptor beta chain was found in a study of T cells after yellow fever vaccination. In this sample, this clonotype turned up many times. Its specificity is unknown. Study-level results: Post-booster samples contained most primary-vaccination clones (around 95% CD4, about 87% CD8).

A single record per CDR3 protein comes from TCRdb applying MiXCR to the 5' RACE reads. The table has 250,000 or so distinct CDR3 sequences, about 3.7% seen once. The receptor's source is a man between 18 and 29 years old who received the YFV17D yellow fever vaccine. Sequencing used PBMCs, obtained 15 days after the yellow fever booster vaccination.

CDR3 DNA sequence: TGTGCCAGTAGGCGGGAAGAGACCCAGTACTTC. Translation gives CASRREETQYF. The chain couples TRBV19 to TRBJ2-5, with D perhaps TRBD2 (5 bases). This CDR3 is 11 amino acids long. CDR1 is LNHDA, CDR2 SQIVND, per germline (reference sequence). With 6 bases removed from V and 3 bases from J, the gap between germline ends came to 5 bases.